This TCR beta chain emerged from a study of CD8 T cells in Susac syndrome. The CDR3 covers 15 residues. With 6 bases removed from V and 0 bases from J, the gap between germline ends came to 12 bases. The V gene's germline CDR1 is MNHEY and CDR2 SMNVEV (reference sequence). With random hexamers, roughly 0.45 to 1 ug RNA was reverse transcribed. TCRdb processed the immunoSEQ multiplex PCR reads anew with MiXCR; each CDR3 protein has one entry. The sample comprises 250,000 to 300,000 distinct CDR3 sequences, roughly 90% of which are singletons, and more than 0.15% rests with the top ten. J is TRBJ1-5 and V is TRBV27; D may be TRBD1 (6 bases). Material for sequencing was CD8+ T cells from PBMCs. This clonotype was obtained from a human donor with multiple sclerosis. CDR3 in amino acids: CASSFTGNSNQPQHF. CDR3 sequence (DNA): TGTGCCAGCAGCTTCACAGGGAATAGCAATCAGCCCCAGCATTTT.